This TCR beta chain appears in the sequencing data of a study of blood T cell repertoires in COVID-19. Across the study: Collection of acute and convalescent COVID-19 samples took place in the United States, Italy and Spain. PBMCs, B-cell-depleted T cells, or T cells were the source of the cDNA or gDNA that made up the material.

The CDR3 contains 14 residues. Trimming left V 0 bases short and J 4 bases short, with 10 bases between. Germline lookup yields CDR1 SGHAT and CDR2 FQNNGV. Per the authors' pipeline: Amplified reference gene primers provided the basis for estimating nucleated cell counts. TCRdb keeps only in-frame clones here, not all; method: immunoSEQ multiplex PCR. Clone size and the V and J calls come from that table; the DNA yielded D and trimming. The table lists 100,000 to 150,000 clones, under 85% of them singletons, with around 9.8% in the top ten. V usage is TRBV11-2 and J usage is TRBJ2-7; D remains ambiguous. Sequences were obtained from peripheral blood. This clonotype was obtained from a man aged 40-49 years with active or convalescent COVID-19. CDR3 DNA sequence: TGTGCCAGCAGCTTAGAGCCAGGTCGGTACGAGCAGTACTTC. It translates to CASSLEPGRYEQYF.